Listed below are T cell receptor beta chains from one sample, sequenced in a study of cytomegalovirus exposure and HLA in healthy donors. Data came from immunoSEQ multiplex PCR; TCRdb stores just in-frame clones and leaves some out. The data show some 170,000 clones, roughly four fifths seen once. What was sequenced was PBMCs. These receptors came from a man over 45 in good health and CMV-seropositive. CDR3s include the opening cysteine and the closing phenylalanine or tryptophan. D genes are given only for firm matches. The size of a clone is reported for some rows only, either as once, few or many, or as a class for expanded clones.

D,J,V,size,CDR3,DNA
TRBD1,TRBJ1-5,TRBV7-9,.,CASSTGTGDVINQPQHF,TGTGCCAGCAGCACCGGGACAGGGGACGTGATCAATCAGCCCCAGCATTTT
TRBD1,TRBJ2-5,TRBV2,.,CASNPGTGQETQYF,TGTGCCAGCAACCCTGGGACAGGCCAAGAGACCCAGTACTTC
TRBD2,TRBJ2-7,TRBV11-1,.,CASSPHGLAGAYYEQYF,TGTGCCAGCAGCCCCCACGGACTAGCGGGAGCTTACTACGAGCAGTACTTC
.,TRBJ2-3,TRBV7-9,.,CSSSSGQPSTFTDTQYF,TGTTCCAGCAGCTCAGGACAGCCTTCCACCTTCACAGATACGCAGTATTTT
TRBD1,TRBJ1-2,TRBV27,.,CASSPGTGVLTF,TGTGCCAGCAGTCCCGGGACAGGGGTTCTCACCTTC
.,TRBJ2-3,TRBV29-1,.,CSVMGAFTDTQYF,TGCAGCGTTATGGGGGCTTTCACAGATACGCAGTATTTT
.,TRBJ1-4,TRBV6-5,.,CASSYGGSEKLFF,TGTGCCAGCAGTTACGGAGGGAGTGAAAAACTGTTTTTT
TRBD1,TRBJ1-5,TRBV28,.,CASSGTGFSSQPQHF,TGTGCCAGCAGTGGGACAGGGTTCAGTAGTCAGCCCCAGCATTTT
.,TRBJ2-5,TRBV11-1,once,CASSLSDYTPQETQYF,TGTGCCAGCAGCTTATCCGACTATACTCCCCAAGAGACCCAGTACTTC
.,TRBJ1-5,TRBV19,.,CASSPGGLHQPQHF,TGTGCCAGTAGTCCGGGGGGCCTACATCAGCCCCAGCATTTT
.,TRBJ1-5,TRBV7-6,.,CASSLEGGQPQHF,TGTGCCAGCAGCTTAGAAGGGGGTCAGCCCCAGCATTTT
.,TRBJ1-2,TRBV15,.,CATSRDGAYGYTF,TGTGCCACCAGCAGAGACGGTGCCTATGGCTACACCTTC
.,TRBJ2-6,TRBV28,.,CASSFPGPTGWGNVLTF,TGTGCCAGCAGTTTCCCGGGGCCAACAGGGTGGGGCAACGTCCTGACTTTC
TRBD1,TRBJ1-1,TRBV9,few,CASSVGQGASTEAFF,TGTGCCAGCAGCGTAGGACAGGGGGCGAGCACTGAAGCTTTCTTT
.,TRBJ1-1,TRBV5-1,.,CASRSGQPNTEAFF,TGCGCCAGCAGATCAGGACAGCCGAACACTGAAGCTTTCTTT
.,TRBJ2-3,TRBV11-2,.,CASSLGIGNTSPDTQYF,TGTGCCAGCAGCTTGGGGATCGGGAACACGTCCCCAGATACGCAGTATTTT
TRBD1,TRBJ1-1,TRBV30,.,CAFHTTGGRYTEAFF,TGTGCCTTCCACACGACAGGGGGCAGATACACTGAAGCTTTCTTT
.,TRBJ2-1,TRBV27,.,CASSLGGVYNEQFF,TGTGCCAGCAGTTTGGGGGGTGTCTACAATGAGCAGTTCTTC
TRBD2,TRBJ2-7,TRBV4-1,.,CASSQNSGNPYEQYF,TGCGCCAGCAGCCAAAATAGCGGGAATCCCTACGAGCAGTACTTC
.,TRBJ1-1,TRBV6-6,.,CASSYSGTRAEAFF,TGTGCCAGCAGTTACTCCGGGACAAGGGCTGAAGCTTTCTTT
.,TRBJ2-1,TRBV18,once,CASSPTNNEQFF,TGTGCCAGCTCACCTACAAACAATGAGCAGTTCTTC
.,TRBJ1-1,TRBV7-2,.,CASSLAGGVNTEAFF,TGTGCCAGCAGCTTAGCGGGGGGGGTCAACACTGAAGCTTTCTTT
.,TRBJ1-2,TRBV5-1,.,CASSHQTGGYTF,TGCGCCAGCAGCCATCAAACGGGGGGCTACACCTTC
TRBD1,TRBJ1-5,TRBV6-6,.,CASSLRQGTNQPQHF,TGTGCCAGCAGCCTGCGACAGGGGACGAATCAGCCCCAGCATTTT
.,TRBJ2-1,TRBV5-5,.,CASSLTDSSYNEQFF,TGTGCCAGCAGCCTCACAGACAGCTCCTACAATGAGCAGTTCTTC
TRBD2,TRBJ2-5,TRBV7-8,.,CASSPDHRLAGLQETQYF,TGTGCCAGCAGCCCCGACCACCGACTAGCGGGACTCCAAGAGACCCAGTACTTC
.,TRBJ2-5,TRBV10-3,.,CAISDSETQYF,TGTGCCATCAGTGACTCGGAGACCCAGTACTTC
TRBD1,TRBJ2-7,TRBV7-9,.,CASSSSGTGGLEQYF,TGTGCCAGCAGCTCCTCCGGGACAGGGGGACTCGAGCAGTACTTC
TRBD1,TRBJ2-2,TRBV6-6,.,CASSNQQGAGELFF,TGTGCCAGCAGCAACCAACAGGGGGCCGGGGAGCTGTTTTTT
TRBD1,TRBJ2-3,TRBV5-8,.,CASSSGTGPTDTQYF,TGTGCCAGCAGCTCCGGGACAGGCCCCACAGATACGCAGTATTTT
TRBD1,TRBJ1-2,TRBV9,.,CASSVVETGFRGYTF,TGTGCCAGCAGCGTAGTCGAGACAGGGTTCAGGGGCTACACCTTC